This note documents a single TCR beta chain sequence. Its antigen is unknown. A second PCR of about 7 to 12 cycles used a sample-barcoded 5' primer and a J-beta primer mix. MiXCR, run by TCRdb on the 5' RACE reads, gives a single entry per CDR3 protein. The sample has about 730,000 distinct CDR3 sequences; about 40% are singletons. Trimming cost V 4 bases and J 3 bases, with 15 bases left between them. The CDR3 is made up of 16 amino acids. Healthy Caucasian individuals from Russia aged roughly 6 to 95 served as donors. Every sample yielded at least 6.5 million isolated PBMCs. The data were obtained in a study of blood T cells in healthy people across ages. Study-wide results and limits: Roughly linear age-related decline in beta diversity appeared, significant by age 40. Naive CD4+ cells and diversity were both higher in long-lived donors than in aged donors.

The chain recombines TRBV12-3 or TRBV12-4 with TRBJ2-2; TRBD2 is a possible D gene (6 bases). The sequence came from a woman between 55 and 75 years old in good health. Sequencing was carried out using blood. The CDR3 region is CASSSYSGGDTGELFF. The CDR3 coding sequence is TGTGCCAGCAGTTCCTATAGCGGAGGCGACACCGGGGAGCTGTTTTTT.